This record covers a single T cell receptor (beta chain). The V and J ends lost 5 bases and 10 bases, in that order; junction bases with no gene match: 10. CDR3 length: 15 residues. CDR1 is SEHNR, CDR2 FQNEAQ, per germline (reference sequence). TCRdb ran MiXCR on the RT-PCR reads and lists one entry per CDR3 protein. The sample lists approximately 520,000 distinct CDR3 sequences, over 25% seen once, with around 1.8% in the top ten. The data were obtained in a study of response to subunit inactivated influenza vaccine. V is TRBV7-9 and J is TRBJ2-1, with 11 bases fitting TRBD2. The receptor comes from a man aged 50 to 59 who received an inactivated influenza vaccine. Sequencing was performed on CD4+ T cells sorted from PBMCs, taken roughly 5 days after vaccination. CDR3 in DNA: TGTGCCAGCAGCACACTAGCGGGAGAGCTCCGAGAGCAGTTCTTC. Amino acid sequence: CASSTLAGELREQFF.